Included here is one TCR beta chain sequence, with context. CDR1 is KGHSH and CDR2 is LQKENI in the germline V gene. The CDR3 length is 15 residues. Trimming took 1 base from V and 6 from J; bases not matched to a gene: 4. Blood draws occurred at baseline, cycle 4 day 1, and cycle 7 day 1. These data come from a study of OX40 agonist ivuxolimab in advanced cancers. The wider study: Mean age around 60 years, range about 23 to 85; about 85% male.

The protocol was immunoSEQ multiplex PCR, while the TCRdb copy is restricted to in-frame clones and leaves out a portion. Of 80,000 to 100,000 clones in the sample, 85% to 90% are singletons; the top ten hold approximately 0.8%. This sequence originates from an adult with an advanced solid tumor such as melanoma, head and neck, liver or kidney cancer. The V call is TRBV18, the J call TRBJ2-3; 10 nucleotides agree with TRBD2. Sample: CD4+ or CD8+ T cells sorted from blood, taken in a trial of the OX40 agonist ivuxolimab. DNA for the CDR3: TGTGCCAGCTCACCACAAAGCGGGGGGGCTGATACGCAGTATTTT. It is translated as CASSPQSGGADTQYF.